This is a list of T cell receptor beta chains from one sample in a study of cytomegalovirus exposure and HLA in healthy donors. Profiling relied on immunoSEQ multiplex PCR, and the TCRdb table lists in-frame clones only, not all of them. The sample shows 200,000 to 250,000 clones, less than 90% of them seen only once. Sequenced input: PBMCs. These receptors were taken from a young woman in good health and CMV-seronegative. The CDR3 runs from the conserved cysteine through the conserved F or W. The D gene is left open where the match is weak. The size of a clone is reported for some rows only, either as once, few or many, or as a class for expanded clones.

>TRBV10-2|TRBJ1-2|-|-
CASRDTGNYGYTF
TGCGCCAGCAGGGATACGGGAAACTATGGCTACACCTTC
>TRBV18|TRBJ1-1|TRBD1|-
CASSPTGSEGTEAFF
TGTGCCAGCTCACCGACAGGGTCGGAGGGCACTGAAGCTTTCTTT
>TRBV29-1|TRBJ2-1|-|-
CSVDLRDTPYNEQFF
TGCAGCGTTGATCTTAGGGACACGCCGTACAATGAGCAGTTCTTC
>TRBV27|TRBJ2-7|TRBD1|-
CASSLSFRGHYEQYF
TGTGCCAGCAGTTTATCGTTCAGGGGGCACTACGAGCAGTACTTC
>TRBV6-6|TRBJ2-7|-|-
CASSWTQLSYEQYF
TGTGCCAGCAGTTGGACACAGCTCTCCTACGAGCAGTACTTC
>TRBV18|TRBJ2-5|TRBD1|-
CASSPDRGSETQYF
TGTGCCAGCTCACCGGACAGGGGGTCAGAGACCCAGTACTTC
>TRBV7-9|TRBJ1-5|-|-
CASSVGAGGFDQPQHF
TGTGCCAGCAGCGTAGGGGCGGGGGGTTTCGATCAGCCCCAGCATTTT
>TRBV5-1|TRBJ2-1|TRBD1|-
CASSRTGGLYNEQFF
TGCGCCAGCAGCCGGACAGGGGGTCTGTACAATGAGCAGTTCTTC
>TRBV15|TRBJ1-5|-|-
CATSRGEQPQHF
TGTGCCACCAGCAGAGGGGAGCAGCCCCAGCATTTT
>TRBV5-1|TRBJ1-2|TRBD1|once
CASSFRGLTNYGYTF
TGCGCCAGCAGCTTCAGGGGGCTAACCAACTATGGCTACACCTTC
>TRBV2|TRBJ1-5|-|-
CASSASNNQPQHF
TGTGCCAGCAGTGCTAGTAACAATCAGCCCCAGCATTTT
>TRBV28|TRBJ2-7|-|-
CASSHSRPYEQYF
TGTGCCAGCAGTCACTCGAGGCCTTACGAGCAGTACTTC
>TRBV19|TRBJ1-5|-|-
CASTKQRNQPQHF
TGTGCCAGTACCAAACAGCGAAATCAGCCCCAGCATTTT
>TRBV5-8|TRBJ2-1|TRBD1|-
CASSLVLWTGDNEQFF
TGTGCCAGCAGCTTGGTCCTTTGGACAGGGGACAATGAGCAGTTCTTC
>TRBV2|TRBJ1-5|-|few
CASKIKRQEQHF
TGTGCCAGCAAGATAAAAAGACAGGAGCAGCATTTT
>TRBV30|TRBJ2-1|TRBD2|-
CAWSPGLAGQFF
TGTGCCTGGAGTCCGGGACTAGCGGGGCAGTTCTTC
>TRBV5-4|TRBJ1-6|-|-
CASSSWGGALGPSPLHF
TGTGCCAGCAGCTCCTGGGGAGGGGCGCTGGGGCCATCACCCCTCCACTTT
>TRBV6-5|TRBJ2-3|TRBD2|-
CASSYSTSGTDTQYF
TGTGCCAGCAGTTACTCTACTAGCGGGACAGATACGCAGTATTTT
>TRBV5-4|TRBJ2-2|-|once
CASSLWSGTGELFF
TGTGCCAGCAGCTTATGGAGCGGGACCGGGGAGCTGTTTTTT
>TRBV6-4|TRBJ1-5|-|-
CASSDWGTDQPQHF
TGTGCCAGCAGTGACTGGGGGACCGATCAGCCCCAGCATTTT
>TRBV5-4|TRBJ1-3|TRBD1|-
CASSGALTGERHTIYF
TGTGCCAGCAGCGGAGCACTGACAGGGGAAAGGCACACCATATATTTT
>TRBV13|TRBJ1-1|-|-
CASSPPGQRNTEAFF
TGTGCCAGCAGCCCCCCGGGGCAGAGGAACACTGAAGCTTTCTTT
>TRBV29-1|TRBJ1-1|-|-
CSVEDRHGSTEAFF
TGCAGCGTTGAAGATCGGCATGGTTCCACTGAAGCTTTCTTT
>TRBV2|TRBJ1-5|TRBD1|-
CASSRQGVVQPQHF
TGTGCCAGCAGTCGACAGGGGGTTGTTCAGCCCCAGCATTTT
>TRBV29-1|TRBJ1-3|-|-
CSGGGDHSGNTIYF
TGCAGCGGGGGCGGGGATCACTCTGGAAACACCATATATTTT
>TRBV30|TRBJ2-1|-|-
CAWSVQYNEQFF
TGTGCCTGGAGTGTACAATACAATGAGCAGTTCTTC
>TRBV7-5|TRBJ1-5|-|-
CASEDRHNQPQHF
TGTGCCAGCGAGGACAGACACAATCAGCCCCAGCATTTT
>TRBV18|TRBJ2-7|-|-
CASSPVAGEEQYF
TGTGCCAGCTCACCAGTGGCGGGTGAGGAGCAGTACTTC
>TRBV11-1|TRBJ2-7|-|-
CASSRVVGSSYEQYF
TGTGCCAGCAGCCGCGTGGTCGGAAGCTCCTACGAGCAGTACTTC
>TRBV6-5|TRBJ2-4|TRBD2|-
CTSSGRGNIQYF
TGTACTTCAAGCGGGAGGGGGAACATTCAGTACTTC
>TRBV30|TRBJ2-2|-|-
CACKPLRNTGELFF
TGTGCCTGCAAGCCCCTCAGAAACACCGGGGAGCTGTTTTTT